This TCR beta chain was sequenced in a study of blood T cell repertoires in COVID-19. Germline CDR1 and CDR2: MNHEY and SVGEGT. Trimming removed 6 bases at V and 0 bases at J, with 18 bases between. This CDR3 contains 16 residues. Assay: immunoSEQ multiplex PCR; the TCRdb copy retains only in-frame clones and omits some. The repertoire holds tens of thousands of clones, more than 75% seen once, with over 8.5% in the top ten. Sequenced material: peripheral blood. This clonotype was obtained from a man in his fifties or sixties with active COVID-19. The chain combines TRBV6-2 or TRBV6-3 with TRBJ2-7; a weak D match, TRBD1 (6 bases). In DNA form, the CDR3 reads TGTGCCAGCAGCCGCGGACAGTTTTCAAGCTCCTACGAGCAGTACTTC. It is translated as CASSRGQFSSSYEQYF.